The clone carrying this TCR beta chain was seen repeatedly, ten times or more. TCRdb fed the 5' RACE reads into MiXCR, producing one record per CDR3 protein. The data contain roughly 500,000 distinct CDR3 sequences, approximately 21% of them singletons. These data come from a study of T cells after yellow fever vaccination. V lost 1 base, J lost 6 bases, and 4 bases stayed unmatched. This CDR3 is built from 15 residues. Germline V gene lookup returns CDR1 SGHTA and CDR2 FQGNSA. The origin of this receptor is a man under 40 who received the YFV17D yellow fever vaccine. V is TRBV7-2 and J is TRBJ2-2; TRBD1 matches at 8 bases. The specimen comprised PBMCs, sampled 15 days after the yellow fever booster vaccination. DNA of the CDR3: TGTGCCAGCAGCTTAGGACAGGGGCGGGCCGGGGAGCTGTTTTTT. It specifies CASSLGQGRAGELFF.